This is a list of T cell receptor beta chains from one sample in a study of siplizumab effects on memory and regulatory T cells. Data came from immunoSEQ multiplex PCR; TCRdb stores just in-frame clones and leaves some out. Of approximately 60,000 clones listed, 70% to 80% are singletons. The sequencing sample was made of memory CD4+ T cells sorted from blood. The receptors here all came from a human donor in good health. CDR3s include the opening cysteine and the closing phenylalanine or tryptophan. The D gene is left open where the match is weak. Clone size is not always given. Where it is, it says once, few, many or a class for expanded clones.

CDR3 protein	CDR3 DNA	V gene	J gene	clone size	D gene
CAWSAQIGTRETQYF	TGTGCCTGGAGTGCCCAAATCGGGACCCGGGAGACCCAGTACTTC	TRBV30	TRBJ2-5	few	NA
CASSLARVPGANVLTF	TGTGCCAGCAGCTTAGCGAGGGTGCCTGGGGCCAACGTCCTGACTTTC	TRBV11-2	TRBJ2-6	NA	NA
CASSLTLAGAYTGELFF	TGTGCCAGCAGCTTAACGCTAGCGGGGGCCTACACCGGGGAGCTGTTTTTT	TRBV7-3	TRBJ2-2	NA	TRBD2
CASTAQGLIQEQFF	TGTGCCAGTACAGCGCAGGGTCTTATTCAAGAGCAGTTCTTC	TRBV19	TRBJ2-1	NA	NA
CASSYSMVSGFYGYTF	TGTGCCAGCAGTTACTCGATGGTCAGTGGCTTCTATGGCTACACCTTC	TRBV6-6	TRBJ1-2	few	NA
CASSGQGAHQPQHF	TGTGCCAGCAGTGGACAGGGGGCGCATCAGCCCCAGCATTTT	TRBV2	TRBJ1-5	NA	TRBD1
CASSLAGESDEQFF	TGCGCCAGCAGCTTGGCCGGGGAGTCGGATGAGCAGTTCTTC	TRBV5-1	TRBJ2-1	NA	NA
CASSLSVTLGNSPLHF	TGTGCCAGCAGTTTATCGGTAACTCTAGGTAATTCACCCCTCCACTTT	TRBV27	TRBJ1-6	NA	NA
CASSPVGDNQPQHF	TGTGCCAGCTCACCGGTCGGGGACAATCAGCCCCAGCATTTT	TRBV18	TRBJ1-5	few	NA
CASSQDRGRQFF	TGCGCCAGCAGCCAAGATCGAGGGCGGCAGTTCTTC	TRBV4-1	TRBJ2-1	NA	NA
CASSLVTGHPLINQPQHF	TGTGCCAGCAGCTTAGTGACAGGGCATCCCCTCATCAATCAGCCCCAGCATTTT	TRBV7-8	TRBJ1-5	NA	TRBD1
CASGLVHETQYF	TGTGCTAGTGGTTTGGTACACGAGACCCAGTACTTC	TRBV12-5	TRBJ2-5	few	NA
CASSPTGFYEQYF	TGTGCCAGCAGCCCGACAGGGTTCTACGAGCAGTACTTC	TRBV7-2	TRBJ2-7	NA	TRBD1
CASSKRNRVNGYTF	TGTGCCAGCAGCAAAAGAAACAGGGTGAATGGCTACACCTTC	TRBV28	TRBJ1-2	once	NA
CASSPRRGGYNEQFF	TGTGCCAGCAGTCCCCGGCGGGGGGGTTACAATGAGCAGTTCTTC	TRBV2	TRBJ2-1	NA	TRBD2
CASRRGQDSNQPQHF	TGTGCCAGCAGGAGGGGACAGGACAGCAATCAGCCCCAGCATTTT	TRBV6-1	TRBJ1-5	few	TRBD1
CASSPDGYYGYTF	TGTGCCAGCAGTCCCGACGGCTACTATGGCTACACCTTC	TRBV6-5	TRBJ1-2	few	NA
CASSVGGAGQETQYF	TGTGCCAGCAGTGTTGGAGGGGCAGGCCAAGAGACCCAGTACTTC	TRBV2	TRBJ2-5	NA	NA
CASSIGQAGSGNTIYF	TGTGCCAGCAGCATCGGACAGGCAGGCTCTGGAAACACCATATATTTT	TRBV5-4	TRBJ1-3	few	TRBD1
CASSVSGTSWAFF	TGTGCCAGCAGTGTTTCGGGGACCTCCTGGGCTTTCTTT	TRBV6-1	TRBJ1-1	NA	NA
CASSEQVAYNEQFF	TGCGCCAGCAGTGAACAGGTCGCCTACAATGAGCAGTTCTTC	TRBV10-2	TRBJ2-1	NA	NA
CASSSPPGQSNEKLFF	TGTGCCAGCAGCTCCCCGCCAGGACAGTCTAATGAAAAACTGTTTTTT	TRBV5-5	TRBJ1-4	NA	NA
CASRRQGFLYF	TGTGCCAGCAGGAGACAGGGTTTTTTGTATTTT	TRBV6-5	TRBJ2-3	NA	TRBD1
CASSKDVSLGEQYF	TGTGCCAGCAGCAAAGATGTCTCCCTCGGGGAGCAGTACTTC	TRBV21-1	TRBJ2-7	NA	NA
CASSREWTSGAYEQYF	TGTGCCAGCAGCCGAGAATGGACTAGCGGGGCTTACGAGCAGTACTTC	TRBV4-2	TRBJ2-7	NA	TRBD2
CASSAQGNTEAFF	TGTGCCAGCAGTGCGCAGGGGAACACTGAAGCTTTCTTT	TRBV2	TRBJ1-1	once	NA
CASSLSLKHGGNTIYF	TGTGCCAGCAGTTTAAGCCTCAAGCATGGTGGAAACACCATATATTTT	TRBV28	TRBJ1-3	NA	NA
CRLQGDYGYTF	TGCAGATTACAGGGGGACTATGGCTACACCTTC	TRBV20-1	TRBJ1-2	few	TRBD1
CASSGDSLLSGANVLTF	TGTGCCAGTAGTGGGGACAGTTTACTCTCTGGGGCCAACGTCCTGACTTTC	TRBV19	TRBJ2-6	NA	TRBD1
CAGSLTSSFLSPLHF	TGTGCCGGCAGCTTAACGTCCAGTTTTCTTTCACCCCTCCACTTT	TRBV7-3	TRBJ1-6	once	NA
CASSESGKLFF	TGTGCCAGCAGTGAGAGCGGAAAACTGTTTTTT	TRBV27	TRBJ1-4	NA	NA
CASSLTPNTEAFF	TGTGCCAGCAGCTTGACCCCGAACACTGAAGCTTTCTTT	TRBV11-2	TRBJ1-1	NA	NA
CASSPRLRTGDEKLFF	TGTGCCAGCAGTCCTCGCCTCAGGACAGGGGACGAAAAACTGTTTTTT	TRBV28	TRBJ1-4	NA	TRBD1
CAVQTSGYEETQYF	TGTGCCGTCCAAACCTCAGGGTACGAAGAGACCCAGTACTTC	TRBV6-1	TRBJ2-5	NA	NA
CASSPGQVRSYNSPLHF	TGTGCCAGCAGCCCCGGACAGGTTCGCTCCTATAATTCACCCCTCCACTTT	TRBV5-4	TRBJ1-6	NA	TRBD1
CASSYDQGRLEQYF	TGTGCCAGCAGTTACGATCAGGGTCGACTCGAGCAGTACTTC	TRBV6-5	TRBJ2-7	NA	NA
CATSRDPVSSGNTIYF	TGTGCCACCAGCAGAGATCCAGTGTCCTCTGGAAACACCATATATTTT	TRBV15	TRBJ1-3	NA	NA
CASSEAGDTQYF	TGCGCCAGCAGTGAGGCCGGAGATACGCAGTATTTT	TRBV10-2	TRBJ2-3	NA	NA
CASSLVGSNTGELFF	TGTGCCAGCAGCTTAGTGGGCTCGAACACCGGGGAGCTGTTTTTT	TRBV7-3	TRBJ2-2	NA	NA
CASSPRDRGWYGYTF	TGTGCCAGCAGTCCTCGGGACAGGGGATGGTATGGCTACACCTTC	TRBV27	TRBJ1-2	NA	TRBD1
CASSYEGGNYGYTF	TGTGCCAGCAGTTATGAAGGGGGAAACTATGGCTACACCTTC	TRBV28	TRBJ1-2	NA	NA
CASSARGIEAFF	TGTGCCAGCAGTGCACGAGGGATTGAAGCTTTCTTT	TRBV6-1	TRBJ1-1	NA	NA
CASSGLAGGPHEQFF	TGTGCCAGCAGCGGACTAGCGGGGGGCCCCCATGAGCAGTTCTTC	TRBV7-6	TRBJ2-1	NA	TRBD2
CASSLVATNYGYTF	TGTGCCAGCAGCTTAGTTGCGACAAATTATGGCTACACCTTC	TRBV7-9	TRBJ1-2	NA	NA
CASSQREAGTGELFF	TGTGCCAGCAGCCAAAGGGAGGCGGGAACCGGGGAGCTGTTTTTT	TRBV14	TRBJ2-2	NA	NA
CASSLDRDYNSPLHF	TGTGCCAGCAGCTTGGACAGAGACTATAATTCACCCCTCCACTTT	TRBV5-4	TRBJ1-6	NA	NA
CASSLTGPYNEQFF	TGCGCCAGCAGCTTGACAGGGCCCTACAATGAGCAGTTCTTC	TRBV5-1	TRBJ2-1	NA	NA
CASSRVGSSYEQYF	TGCGCCAGCAGCCGGGTAGGTAGCTCCTACGAGCAGTACTTC	TRBV5-1	TRBJ2-7	NA	NA
CASSIKGANYGYTF	TGTGCCAGTAGTATAAAGGGAGCTAACTATGGCTACACCTTC	TRBV19	TRBJ1-2	NA	NA
CASSPTTSAGELFF	TGTGCCAGCAGCCCGACTACGAGCGCCGGGGAGCTGTTTTTT	TRBV7-3	TRBJ2-2	once	NA
CASRPTSAEETQYF	TGTGCCAGCAGGCCGACTAGCGCGGAAGAGACCCAGTACTTC	TRBV28	TRBJ2-5	NA	TRBD2
CASSPTGTPFFGYTF	TGCGCCAGCAGCCCGACTGGGACCCCTTTTTTTGGCTACACCTTC	TRBV4-3	TRBJ1-2	NA	NA
CASSTGQGYTNEQFF	TGTGCCAGCAGCACAGGGCAGGGGTATACGAATGAGCAGTTCTTC	TRBV7-2	TRBJ2-1	NA	NA
CASSQDPGPLNTEAFF	TGCGCCAGCAGCCAAGACCCTGGTCCTTTGAACACTGAAGCTTTCTTT	TRBV4-3	TRBJ1-1	NA	NA
CAIRGFGNSPLHF	TGTGCCATCCGAGGGTTTGGGAATTCACCCCTCCACTTT	TRBV10-3	TRBJ1-6	NA	NA
CASSPRGVMNTEAFF	TGTGCCAGCAGCCCCAGGGGAGTTATGAACACTGAAGCTTTCTTT	TRBV5-4	TRBJ1-1	NA	NA
CASSATSTSTDTQYF	TGCGCCAGCAGCGCCACTAGCACGTCCACAGATACGCAGTATTTT	TRBV5-1	TRBJ2-3	NA	NA
CASSTQGSGANVLTF	TGTGCCAGCAGTACCCAGGGGTCTGGGGCCAACGTCCTGACTTTC	TRBV6-1	TRBJ2-6	NA	NA
CAISEVGGINEAFF	TGTGCCATCAGTGAGGTTGGAGGGATAAATGAAGCTTTCTTT	TRBV10-3	TRBJ1-1	NA	NA